This entry lists 27 T cell receptor beta chains sequenced from one sample in a study of OX40 agonist ivuxolimab in advanced cancers. The table came from immunoSEQ multiplex PCR; TCRdb's copy has only in-frame clones and leaves some out. The top ten hold under 7% of the sample, which has more than 65,000 clones, around 85% seen once. Sequenced material: CD4+ or CD8+ T cells sorted from blood, taken in a trial of the OX40 agonist ivuxolimab. The source is an adult with an advanced solid tumor such as melanoma, head and neck, liver or kidney cancer.

This clone appeared once. The chain is built from TRBV29-1 and TRBJ1-1; a weak D match, TRBD1 (6 bases). CDR1 is SQVTM, CDR2 ANQGSEA, per germline. This CDR3 is 17 amino acids long. V was cut by 3 bases and J by 1 base, with 21 bases left in between. The CDR3 DNA reads TGCAGCGTTGATTTTGTAGTTTACGCAGGGGCGAACACTGAAGCTTTCTTT. Its translation is CSVDFVVYAGANTEAFF.

The CDR3 reads CASSLGMTGYNQPQHF. CDR3 nucleotide sequence: TGTGCCAGCAGCTTAGGAATGACAGGGTACAATCAGCCCCAGCATTTT. The genes are TRBV7-9 and TRBJ1-5, with 7 bases identical to TRBD1. The CDR3 covers 16 residues. CDR1 is SEHNR, CDR2 FQNEAQ, per germline (reference sequence). V was clipped by 1 base and J by 3 bases; unmatched bases: 6.

In its sample, this clone was seen once. This chain links TRBV30 with TRBJ1-5; no clear D gene. V lost 5 bases and J lost 3, with 11 bases in between. CDR1 is GTSNPN and CDR2 is SVGIG in the germline V gene (reference sequence). This CDR3 comprises 13 residues. This CDR3 is CAWGGSFNQPQHF. CDR3 nucleotide sequence: TGTGCCTGGGGTGGGTCCTTCAATCAGCCCCAGCATTTT.

V usage is TRBV5-4 and J usage is TRBJ1-6; D gene unclear. In germline, CDR1 is SGHNT, CDR2 YYREEE (reference sequence). This CDR3 is built from 15 residues. V was clipped by 0 bases and J by 5 bases, with 9 bases between them. The CDR3 region is CASSLVGRNNSPLHF. CDR3 nucleotides: TGTGCCAGCAGCTTGGTAGGGAGGAATAATTCACCCCTCCACTTT.

V gene TRBV9 combines with J gene TRBJ1-2; 8 bases agree with TRBD1. Germline trimming cut 1 base from V and 7 bases from J; bases unmatched to any gene: 6. The CDR3 is 14 residues long. The germline CDR1 and CDR2 sequences are SGDLS and YYNGEE. The CDR3 reads CASSVILDRAGYTF. The DNA of the CDR3 is TGTGCCAGCAGCGTAATCTTGGACAGGGCTGGCTACACCTTC.

The chain joins TRBV25-1 to TRBJ1-2, with TRBD1 matching over 9 bases. This CDR3 is 14 amino acids long. Trimming cost V 4 bases and J 8 bases; bases outside gene matches: 8. The germline gives CDR1 MGHDK, CDR2 SYGVNS. CDR3 sequence: CASSGTGVLGGYTF. The CDR3 DNA sequence: TGTGCCAGCAGTGGGACAGGGGTCTTGGGAGGCTACACCTTC.

The chain has TRBV10-1 and TRBJ1-1; no definite D call. Germline V gene sequence: CDR1 WNHNN, CDR2 SYGVQD (reference sequence). Trimming took off 8 bases at V and 4 bases at J, with 11 bases between the two ends. The CDR3 sequence is 12 residues long. CDR3: CASSAGVTEAFF. In nucleotides, the CDR3 is TGCGCCAGCTCCGCTGGGGTCACTGAAGCTTTCTTT.

In its sample, this clone was seen once. This chain links TRBV7-9 with TRBJ2-5; 7 nucleotides match TRBD1. The trim removed 5 bases at V and 2 bases at J, leaving 14 bases unmatched. CDR3 length: 17 amino acids. The germline gives CDR1 SEHNR, CDR2 FQNEAQ (reference sequence). The CDR3 loop reads CASSKPSGTEGQETQYF. For the CDR3, the DNA is TGTGCCAGCAGCAAACCCTCCGGGACAGAGGGACAAGAGACCCAGTACTTC.

The rearrangement uses TRBV7-2 and TRBJ2-3; possibly TRBD1 or TRBD2 for D (5 bases each). Trimming cost V 8 bases and J 0 bases, with 12 bases left between them. Per the germline V gene, CDR1 is SGHTA and CDR2 is FQGNSA. The CDR3 has 14 amino acids. For the CDR3, the DNA is TGTGCCAGCCGCCGTCGGGGCAGCACAGATACGCAGTATTTT. This translates into CASRRRGSTDTQYF. The variable domain in full, with the rest retrieved from reference TRBV7-2 and TRBJ2-3, is GAGVSQSPSNKVTEKGKDVELRCDPISGHTALYWYRQSLGQGLEFLIYFQGNSAPDKSGLPSDRFSAERTGGSVSTLTIQRTQQEDSAVYLCASRRRGSTDTQYFGPGTRLTVL.

This chain joins TRBV15 and TRBJ2-6; D remains unclear. The CDR3 covers 15 residues. Germline-derived CDR1 and CDR2 are LNHNV and YYDKDF (reference sequence). Trimming shortened V by 8 bases and J by 0 bases, and 11 bases separated the two germline ends. CDR3 DNA sequence: TGTGCCACCGACCCTGCTGACTCTGGGGCCAACGTCCTGACTTTC. Translation: CATDPADSGANVLTF.

This clone was observed once. The chain is built from TRBV15 and TRBJ2-2; D gene uncertain. Germline CDR1 reads LNHNV; CDR2 reads YYDKDF (reference sequence). V was clipped by 6 bases and J by 3 bases, with 8 bases between them. This CDR3 is 13 amino acids long. CDR3: CATRDRHTGELFF. In DNA, the CDR3 is TGTGCCACCAGGGACCGCCACACCGGGGAGCTGTTTTTT.

The gene calls are TRBV6-5 and TRBJ2-7, with TRBD1 as a possible D gene (5 bases). V lost 2 bases to trimming and J lost 6 bases, with 11 bases between them. Germline V gene sequence: CDR1 MNHEY, CDR2 SVGAGI. The CDR3 totals 13 residues. CDR3 amino acids: CASSYQGVFEQYF. CDR3 DNA: TGTGCCAGCAGTTACCAAGGGGTCTTCGAGCAGTACTTC.

V and J are TRBV28 and TRBJ2-3; perhaps TRBD2 as D (7 bases). Germline V lookup: CDR1 MDHEN, CDR2 SYDVKM. The CDR3 spans 17 residues. V dropped 4 bases and J dropped 2 bases, with 19 bases sitting between them. The CDR3 DNA reads TGTGCCAGCAGTTGGGAGGGGGTAGCGACGGACACAGATACGCAGTATTTT. Its translation: CASSWEGVATDTDTQYF.

This chain joins TRBV21-1 and TRBJ1-5; the table calls TRBD1, which could not be checked here. TRBV21-1 is listed as a pseudogene. This CDR3 contains 15 residues. Written as DNA, the CDR3 is TGTGCCAGCAGCAAATTGGGACAGGGGATTCAGCCCCAGCATTTT. Protein product: CASSKLGQGIQPQHF.

This clone is a singleton in its sample. The chain employs TRBV27 and TRBJ2-7; D is possibly TRBD1 or TRBD2 (5 bases each). V shed 3 bases and J shed 1 base, with 7 bases lying between them. Germline CDR1 MNHEY, CDR2 SMNVEV (reference sequence). The CDR3 has 13 residues. CDR3 DNA: TGTGCCAGCAGTTTGAGGGGTTCCTACGAGCAGTACTTC. Encoded protein: CASSLRGSYEQYF.

The CDR3 coding sequence is TGTGCCAGCAGCAGAGGACAGGCGGTTGGTAATTCACCCCTCCACTTT. The encoded protein is CASSRGQAVGNSPLHF. The chain uses TRBV2 and TRBJ1-6; TRBD1 aligns across 7 bases. Losses at the gene ends were 6 bases for V and 6 bases for J; bases not matched to a gene: 11. The CDR3 is 16 residues long. Germline V gene lookup returns CDR1 SNHLY and CDR2 FYNNEI. The full variable domain, with the rest looked up from reference TRBV2 and TRBJ1-6, is EPEVTQTPSHQVTQMGQEVILRCVPISNHLYFYWYRQILGQKVEFLVSFYNNEISEKSEIFDDQFSVERPDGSNFTLKIRSTKLEDSAMYFCASSRGQAVGNSPLHFGNGTRLTVT.

V usage is TRBV6-6 and J usage is TRBJ2-7, with D tentatively TRBD2 (5 bases). The V gene lost 6 bases and the J gene lost 3 bases, with 15 bases spanning the gap. Germline V gene sequence: CDR1 MNHNY, CDR2 SVGAGI (reference sequence). CDR3 size: 14 residues. The chain's CDR3 is CASRSATGYYEQYF. The CDR3, as DNA: TGTGCCAGCAGATCCGCAACGGGGTACTACGAGCAGTACTTC.

This clone was recorded once. This sequence joins TRBV11-2 and TRBJ1-1, with 9 bases aligning to TRBD1. CDR3 length: 18 amino acids. The V gene's germline CDR1 is SGHAT and CDR2 FQNNGV. Trimming at V came to 7 bases and at J to 1 base, leaving 16 bases not matched to a gene. The CDR3 is CASTRSTTGGVGNTEAFF. In nucleotides, the CDR3 is TGTGCCAGCACTCGAAGCACGACAGGGGGAGTTGGGAACACTGAAGCTTTCTTT. The entire variable domain, with the rest obtained from reference TRBV11-2 and TRBJ1-1, is as follows: EAGVAQSPRYKIIEKRQSVAFWCNPISGHATLYWYQQILGQGPKLLIQFQNNGVVDDSQLPKDRFSAERLKGVDSTLKIQPAKLEDSAVYLCASTRSTTGGVGNTEAFFGQGTRLTVV.

The rearrangement joins TRBV2 to TRBJ1-1; 8 nucleotides align to TRBD1. Per germline, CDR1 SNHLY and CDR2 FYNNEI. The V gene end was trimmed by 8 bases and the J gene end by 2 bases; junction bases not matched to a gene: 7. The CDR3 consists of 14 residues. This CDR3 reads CASAYGTGNTEAFF. CDR3 DNA sequence: TGTGCCAGCGCCTACGGGACAGGTAACACTGAAGCTTTCTTT. Complete variable domain (other parts from reference TRBV2 and TRBJ1-1): EPEVTQTPSHQVTQMGQEVILRCVPISNHLYFYWYRQILGQKVEFLVSFYNNEISEKSEIFDDQFSVERPDGSNFTLKIRSTKLEDSAMYFCASAYGTGNTEAFFGQGTRLTVV.

This chain links TRBV7-9 with TRBJ2-7; 7 bases line up with TRBD1. The V gene end was trimmed by 5 bases and the J gene end by 2 bases; junction bases not matched to a gene: 12. The germline V gene encodes CDR1 SEHNR and CDR2 FQNEAQ (reference sequence). The CDR3 has 16 amino acids. The CDR3 sequence: CASSPPGTEGTYEQYF. As DNA, the CDR3 is TGTGCCAGCAGCCCGCCCGGGACAGAGGGGACCTACGAGCAGTACTTC.

This chain connects TRBV4-3 to TRBJ2-1; D unclear. This CDR3 spans 13 amino acids. V was cut by 1 base and J by 4 bases, with 5 bases left in between. CDR1 LGHNA and CDR2 YSLEER come from the germline V gene. This CDR3 is CASSQVYYNEQFF. Here the CDR3 DNA reads TGCGCCAGCAGCCAAGTTTATTACAATGAGCAGTTCTTC.

This chain uses TRBV11-3 with TRBJ2-1; either TRBD1 or TRBD2 may supply D (5 bases each). This CDR3 spans 19 amino acids. V dropped 1 base and J dropped 6 bases, with 25 bases sitting between them. Per the germline V gene, CDR1 is SGHNT and CDR2 is YENEEA. The CDR3 loop is CASSLGGFLATPGSNEQFF. The CDR3, as DNA: TGTGCCAGCAGCTTAGGGGGGTTCTTAGCGACGCCTGGCTCCAATGAGCAGTTCTTC.

The rearrangement joins TRBV20-1 to TRBJ1-2; D gene ambiguous. Per the germline V gene, CDR1 is DFQATT and CDR2 is SNEGSKA (reference sequence). The CDR3 is 11 residues long. V lost 4 bases to trimming and J lost 5 bases, with 8 bases between them. The CDR3 spells CSAKTEYGYTF. The CDR3 nucleotides read TGCAGTGCTAAAACAGAGTATGGCTACACCTTC.

The V call is TRBV7-9, the J call TRBJ2-5; no clear D gene. The V gene's germline CDR1 is SEHNR and CDR2 FQNEAQ (reference sequence). CDR3 length equals 14 residues. Trimming removed 1 base from V and 5 bases from J, with 11 bases in between. The CDR3 DNA sequence: TGTGCCAGCAGCTTAGGCATCCGAAGGGAGACCCAGTACTTC. Translated: CASSLGIRRETQYF.

The CDR3 spells CASRGQGGQETQYF. CDR3 sequence (DNA): TGTGCCAGCAGGGGCCAGGGCGGACAAGAGACCCAGTACTTC. V is TRBV27 and J is TRBJ2-5, with TRBD1 as a possible D gene (5 bases). The germline V gene encodes CDR1 MNHEY and CDR2 SMNVEV (reference sequence). V shed 6 bases and J shed 2 bases, with 13 bases lying between them. The CDR3 extends over 14 amino acids.

This chain uses TRBV19 with TRBJ2-7; TRBD2 matches at 7 bases. CDR1 is LNHDA and CDR2 is SQIVND in the germline V gene (reference sequence). The CDR3 covers 19 residues. V dropped 1 base and J dropped 3; count of bases not matched to a gene: 18. The CDR3 protein is CASSIGTNLGGRGGYEQYF. DNA of the CDR3: TGTGCCAGTAGTATAGGAACCAACTTGGGGGGGAGAGGAGGCTACGAGCAGTACTTC.

This chain uses TRBV6-5 with TRBJ2-3; TRBD1 is a possible D gene (7 bases). The CDR3 covers 14 residues. Germline CDR1 and CDR2: MNHEY and SVGAGI. V was pared by 8 bases and J by 2 bases, with 14 bases between. CDR3 sequence (DNA): TGTGCCAGCGGAGGGACAGCTATCACAGATACGCAGTATTTT. Amino acids: CASGGTAITDTQYF.